The rows below give T cell receptor beta chains drawn from one sample of a study of CD8+ T cells in alopecia areata. The assay was immunoSEQ multiplex PCR, and TCRdb's table has in-frame clones only and misses some. The sample yields 150,000 to 200,000 clones, about 54% seen once. The source was CD4+ T cells sorted from blood, collected at roughly week 58, from a patient treated with tofacitinib. Receptors originate from a human donor with alopecia areata. Both conserved end residues are part of each CDR3. Fields, in order: clone size, D gene, J gene, V gene, CDR3 length, CDR3 DNA, CDR3 protein. A D gene is named only where the DNA matches it firmly. The listing skips clone size in some rows; elsewhere it reads once, few, many or a size class.

>few|NA|TRBJ1-2|TRBV25-1|14
TGTGCCAGCAGTGACCCCGGACGGATGGATGGCTACACCTTC
CASSDPGRMDGYTF
>NA|NA|TRBJ2-1|TRBV30|12
TGTGCCTGGAGTGTACGACTCAATGAGCAGTTCTTC
CAWSVRLNEQFF
>NA|NA|TRBJ2-7|TRBV23-1|17
TGCGCCAGCAGTCATCGGGAGGGACAGTTTAGCTCCTACGAGCAGTACTTC
CASSHREGQFSSYEQYF
>few|NA|TRBJ1-3|TRBV29-1|12
TGCAGCGTTGAATTGTTGGGAAACACCATATATTTT
CSVELLGNTIYF
>NA|NA|TRBJ2-2|TRBV7-3|16
TGTGCCAGCAGCTTAACGAGGACCCGGAACACCGGGGAGCTGTTTTTT
CASSLTRTRNTGELFF
>NA|TRBD1|TRBJ2-5|TRBV5-1|13
TGCGCCAGCAGCCTCGACAGGGCCGAGACCCAGTACTTC
CASSLDRAETQYF
>few|NA|TRBJ2-5|TRBV7-9|13
TGTGCCAGCAGCTTATCTCCACCAGAGACCCAGTACTTC
CASSLSPPETQYF
>NA|TRBD2|TRBJ2-5|TRBV7-8|16
TGTGCCAGCAGCACCCTTAGCGGGGGGGCCCAGGTGACCCAGTACTTC
CASSTLSGGAQVTQYF
>NA|TRBD1|TRBJ1-1|TRBV30|12
TGTGCCTGGAGTATAAACAGGGGTGATCCTTTCTTT
CAWSINRGDPFF
>NA|NA|TRBJ1-1|TRBV5-1|14
TGCGCCAGCAGCTTGGCCCGACCCGGGACAGAAGCTTTCTTT
CASSLARPGTEAFF
>NA|TRBD1|TRBJ2-7|TRBV30|14
TGTGCCTGGAGAAGGGGGACAGAGCCCTACGAGCAGTACTTC
CAWRRGTEPYEQYF
>few|TRBD2|TRBJ2-3|TRBV29-1|15
TGCAGCGTTGAATTCGCTAGCGGGGAACAAGATACGCAGTATTTT
CSVEFASGEQDTQYF